A single sample gave rise to the 23 T cell receptor beta chains below, sequenced in a study of blood T cells in healthy people across ages. A second PCR, run for roughly 7 to 12 cycles, used a sample-barcoded 5' primer plus a J-beta primer mix. TCRdb re-analysed the 5' RACE reads in MiXCR, keeping a single row per CDR3 protein. The repertoire has 650,000 to 950,000 distinct CDR3 sequences, 40% to 50% of them found once; the top ten carry about 21%. The sequenced sample consisted of blood. Every receptor here comes from a man in his 60s in good health.

V gene TRBV18 combines with J gene TRBJ2-4; a possible D gene is TRBD1 (6 bases). Germline assignment: CDR1 KGHSH and CDR2 LQKENI. The CDR3 runs to 17 residues. Trimming took off 2 bases at V and 3 bases at J, with 17 bases between the two ends. CDR3 protein: CASSPDETGFVKNIQYF. The CDR3, as DNA: TGTGCCAGCTCACCAGATGAGACAGGTTTTGTCAAAAACATTCAGTACTTC.

Notes on this clonotype: This may stem from a read error, because a much larger clone lies one nucleotide away. This rearrangement joins TRBV7-9 to TRBJ2-7; no clear D. Germline CDR1 SEHNR, CDR2 FQNEAQ (reference sequence). V was shortened by 8 bases and J by 4 bases, with 12 bases between the two germline ends. The CDR3 spans 12 residues. Here the CDR3 DNA reads TGTGCCAGCGGCTCGATCTCTTACGAGCAGTACTTC. Protein product: CASGSISYEQYF. The full variable domain, its missing parts supplied by reference TRBV7-9 and TRBJ2-7, is DTGVSQNPRHKITKRGQNVTFRCDPISEHNRLYWYRQTLGQGPEFLTYFQNEAQLEKSRLLSDRFSAERPKGSFSTLEIQRTEQGDSAMYLCASGSISYEQYFGPGTRLTVT.

The chain has TRBV30 and TRBJ1-2; D unclear. Trimming stripped 4 bases from V and 5 bases from J, with 11 bases between. This CDR3 comprises 12 residues. Germline V gene data show CDR1 as GTSNPN and CDR2 as SVGIG (reference sequence). The CDR3 region has the DNA TGTGCCTGGAATTGGGTGGGGTATGGCTACACCTTC. Residues: CAWNWVGYGYTF. The complete variable domain, with remaining parts taken from reference TRBV30 and TRBJ1-2, reads SQTIHQWPATLVQPVGSPLSLECTVEGTSNPNLYWYRQAAGRGLQLLFYSVGIGQISSEVPQNLSASRPQDRQFILSSKKLLLSDSGFYLCAWNWVGYGYTFGSGTRLTVV.

This chain connects TRBV27 to TRBJ2-7, with D possibly TRBD1 on 5 matching bases. Germline CDR1 MNHEY, CDR2 SMNVEV (reference sequence). Trimming left V 0 bases short and J 3 bases short, with 15 bases between. The CDR3 totals 16 residues. For the CDR3, the DNA is TGTGCCAGCAGTTTATCACAGGTAACGAAGGGCTACGAGCAGTACTTC. Protein product: CASSLSQVTKGYEQYF.

The table lists this clonotype with many counts. This rearrangement joins TRBV7-2 to TRBJ2-3; a weak D match, TRBD1 (6 bases). In germline, CDR1 is SGHTA, CDR2 FQGNSA. V gave up 2 bases and J gave up 1 base, with 7 bases separating them. The CDR3 loop spans 14 amino acids. Written as DNA, the CDR3 is TGTGCCAGCAGCTTATCAGGGGGCACAGATACGCAGTATTTT. It yields the protein CASSLSGGTDTQYF.

The rearrangement joins TRBV6-6 to TRBJ2-1, with TRBD1 matching 9 bases. Germline V gene lookup returns CDR1 MNHNY and CDR2 SVGAGI (reference sequence). This CDR3 comprises 16 residues. The V gene end was trimmed by 6 bases and the J gene end by 10 bases; junction bases not matched to a gene: 16. CDR3 sequence: CASSPTRPGTGCEQFF. The CDR3 region has the DNA TGTGCCAGCAGCCCCACACGTCCCGGGACAGGGTGCGAGCAGTTCTTC.

There are a few counts of this clonotype. The chain employs TRBV12-3 or TRBV12-4 and TRBJ2-1; unclear D gene. Trimming removed 6 bases at V and 3 bases at J, with 9 bases between. This CDR3 is 13 amino acids long. The CDR3 is CASRADIYNEQFF. The CDR3 region has the DNA TGTGCCAGCAGGGCCGACATCTACAATGAGCAGTTCTTC.

The chain uses TRBV5-1 and TRBJ2-3; D is perhaps TRBD1 or TRBD2 (5 bases each). The CDR3 has 14 amino acids. Germline V CDR1 and CDR2: SGHRS, YFSETQ. Trimming took off 5 bases at V and 4 bases at J, with 14 bases between the two ends. CDR3 residues: CASRDGTSSDTQYF. The CDR3 DNA sequence: TGCGCCAGCAGGGACGGGACGTCTTCAGATACGCAGTATTTT.

V and J are TRBV20-1 and TRBJ1-6; D unclear. Germline CDR1 is DFQATT and CDR2 is SNEGSKA (reference sequence). V lost 0 bases to trimming and J lost 0 bases, with 15 bases between them. The CDR3 runs to 18 residues. CDR3 residues: CSARDDSPTSSYNSPLHF. The CDR3, as DNA: TGCAGTGCTAGAGATGATTCGCCCACAAGCTCCTATAATTCACCCCTCCACTTT.

About this clonotype: The junction departs from the called germline gene at one end, perhaps through a read error. This chain connects TRBV7-9 to TRBJ1-2; D is uncertain. Germline lookup yields CDR1 SEHNR and CDR2 FQNEAQ (reference sequence). This CDR3 spans 14 amino acids. CDR3 loop: CASSLGAGGGGHTF. The CDR3 DNA is TGTGCCAGCAGCTTAGGAGCGGGAGGCGGTGGCCACACCTTC.

The table lists this clonotype with a few counts. The chain employs TRBV6-5 and TRBJ1-5; no clear D gene. The V gene's germline CDR1 is MNHEY and CDR2 SVGAGI. Deletions cut 5 bases from V and 4 bases from J, with 9 bases between. CDR3 size: 13 residues. CDR3 sequence (DNA): TGTGCCAGCAGTGCCTCGAGGAATCAGCCCCAGCATTTT. Residues: CASSASRNQPQHF.

V is TRBV13 and J is TRBJ1-4, with 7 positions matching TRBD1. Trimming at V came to 0 bases and at J to 7 bases, leaving 5 bases not matched to a gene. Per germline, CDR1 PRHDT and CDR2 FYEKMQ (reference sequence). The CDR3 spans 15 residues. The CDR3 sequence: CASSLGSAGGEKLFF. For the CDR3, the DNA is TGTGCCAGCAGCTTAGGCTCGGCAGGGGGTGAAAAACTGTTTTTT.

CDR3 sequence reads: CASITQGAAGELFF. The CDR3 nucleotides read TGTGCCAGCATAACTCAGGGGGCCGCCGGGGAGCTGTTTTTT. The chain is built from TRBV7-8 and TRBJ2-2, with 8 positions matching TRBD1. Germline V CDR1 and CDR2: SGHVS, FQNEAQ. V shed 7 bases, J shed 6 bases, and the junction held 7 bases outside the gene matches. The CDR3 has 14 amino acids.

This clonotype came up a few times. V usage is TRBV5-5 and J usage is TRBJ1-6; D call uncertain. The V gene lost 0 bases and the J gene lost 7 bases, with 11 bases spanning the gap. Germline CDR1 SGHKS, CDR2 YYEKEE (reference sequence). The CDR3 extends over 15 amino acids. The CDR3 sequence is CASSLVGLGNSPLHF. In DNA, the CDR3 is TGTGCCAGCAGCTTGGTAGGATTGGGGAATTCACCCCTCCACTTT.

This clonotype was seen repeatedly, ten times or more. The chain recombines TRBV28 with TRBJ2-1, with a weak D call TRBD1 (6 bases). With 3 bases removed from V and 8 bases from J, the gap between germline ends came to 14 bases. CDR1 is MDHEN and CDR2 is SYDVKM in the germline V gene. The CDR3 contains 14 residues. The CDR3 coding sequence is TGTGCCAGCAGTTTCAACAGGGTGAAGGATGAGCAGTTCTTC. This encodes CASSFNRVKDEQFF.

The genes are TRBV3-1 and TRBJ2-2, with D uncertain. CDR3 length: 17 amino acids. V was cut by 1 base and J by 7 bases, with 19 bases left in between. The germline V gene has CDR1 LGHDT and CDR2 YNNKEL (reference sequence). In DNA form, the CDR3 reads TGTGCCAGCAGCCAAGTACGGCTATCCATGCGTGGCGGGGAGCTGTTTTTT. Its protein product is CASSQVRLSMRGGELFF.

There are a few counts of this clonotype. The chain carries TRBV20-1 and TRBJ2-1; no reliable D call. V was shortened by 0 bases and J by 15 bases, with 12 bases between the two germline ends. The CDR3 has 11 amino acids. Germline CDR1 and CDR2: DFQATT and SNEGSKA (reference sequence). This CDR3 is CSARDESRLFF. CDR3 bases: TGCAGTGCTAGAGATGAGAGCAGGCTGTTCTTC.

V usage is TRBV3-1 and J usage is TRBJ2-3; unclear D gene. This CDR3 is 15 amino acids long. Trimming cost V 2 bases and J 0 bases, with 9 bases left between them. CDR1 and CDR2 (germline): LGHDT, YNNKEL (reference sequence). The DNA of the CDR3 is TGTGCCAGCAGCCAAACGCACAAGAGCACAGATACGCAGTATTTT. Translated, it gives CASSQTHKSTDTQYF.

A note on this clonotype: This may come from a read error, since a much larger clone is one base off. J is TRBJ2-4 and V is TRBV20-1; 8 bases match TRBD2. The last part of the DNA fits TRBJ2-7 better; the J call may be wrong. The CDR3 is made up of 13 amino acids. Germline V gene data show CDR1 as DFQATT and CDR2 as SNEGSKA (reference sequence). The CDR3 spells CSAWGTSTGEQYF. The CDR3 bases are TGCAGTGCTTGGGGGACTAGTACTGGCGAGCAGTACTTC.

This chain joins TRBV20-1 and TRBJ2-1, with a tentative D call TRBD1 (6 bases). The V and J ends lost 0 bases and 3 bases respectively, with 12 bases between them. Germline loops: CDR1 DFQATT, CDR2 SNEGSKA (reference sequence). The CDR3 loop spans 15 amino acids. The CDR3 nucleotides are TGCAGTGCTAGAGATACAGGGACACGCTACAATGAGCAGTTCTTC. This encodes CSARDTGTRYNEQFF.

The chain employs TRBV20-1 and TRBJ2-3; 12 nucleotides align to TRBD2. This CDR3 has 16 residues. With 0 bases clipped from V and 3 bases from J, the junction kept 4 bases outside the gene matches. Germline V gene data show CDR1 as DFQATT and CDR2 as SNEGSKA (reference sequence). The CDR3 region is CSARDTSGGWTDTQYF. In DNA, the CDR3 is TGCAGTGCTAGAGACACTAGCGGGGGGTGGACAGATACGCAGTATTTT.

This clonotype has just a few counts. This chain connects TRBV7-2 to TRBJ2-6; TRBD2 matches at 12 bases. The CDR3 loop spans 20 amino acids. Germline CDR1 and CDR2: SGHTA and FQGNSA. V lost 1 base and J lost 0; bases outside the gene matches: 7. The CDR3 reads CASSLVLAGGKSSGANVLTF. CDR3 DNA sequence: TGTGCCAGCAGCTTAGTACTAGCGGGGGGCAAAAGCTCTGGGGCCAACGTCCTGACTTTC. The complete variable domain, with remaining parts taken from reference TRBV7-2 and TRBJ2-6, reads GAGVSQSPSNKVTEKGKDVELRCDPISGHTALYWYRQSLGQGLEFLIYFQGNSAPDKSGLPSDRFSAERTGGSVSTLTIQRTQQEDSAVYLCASSLVLAGGKSSGANVLTFGAGSRLTVL.

This clonotype was seen repeatedly, ten times or more. The chain has TRBV5-1 and TRBJ2-5, with 10 bases that match TRBD1. The CDR3 sequence is 14 residues long. Germline assignment: CDR1 SGHRS and CDR2 YFSETQ. The V and J ends lost 4 bases and 2 bases, in that order; junction bases with no gene match: 2. The CDR3 is CASSRTGGQETQYF. The CDR3 region has the DNA TGCGCCAGCAGCCGGACAGGGGGGCAAGAGACCCAGTACTTC.